Shown below are 27 T cell receptor beta chains from a single sample sequenced in a study of blood T cell repertoires in COVID-19. Measured with immunoSEQ multiplex PCR; TCRdb has only the in-frame clones, and not every one. The sample comprises 120,000 or so clones, about 83% of which are singletons, and about 5.4% rests with the top ten. Input material: peripheral blood. The receptors here all came from an elderly man with active or convalescent COVID-19.

The CDR3 spells CASSVSGGGATRETQYF. The CDR3 DNA reads TGTGCCAGCAGCGTATCTGGAGGGGGGGCTACAAGAGAGACCCAGTACTTC. This chain links TRBV9 with TRBJ2-5; weak D call: TRBD2 (7 bases). The CDR3 is 17 amino acids. The V end lost 1 base, the J end lost 4 bases, and 20 bases lay between the germline ends. CDR1 and CDR2 (germline): SGDLS, YYNGEE. Looking up the rest from reference TRBV9 and TRBJ2-5 gives the full variable domain: DSGVTQTPKHLITATGQRVTLRCSPRSGDLSVYWYQQSLDQGLQFLIQYYNGEERAKGNILERFSAQQFPDLHSELNLSSLELGDSALYFCASSVSGGGATRETQYFGPGTRLLVL.

The chain uses TRBV5-1 and TRBJ2-5; TRBD2 matches at 10 bases. The CDR3 is 16 amino acids. Unmatched junction bases numbered 4, after V lost 0 bases and J lost 2 bases. Germline lookup yields CDR1 SGHRS and CDR2 YFSETQ. The CDR3 DNA reads TGCGCCAGCAGCTTGGTGGCTAGCGGGGGACAAGAGACCCAGTACTTC. Its protein product is CASSLVASGGQETQYF.

The chain links TRBV1 to TRBJ2-5; the table assigns TRBD2, which was not confirmed against the DNA. TRBV1 counts as a pseudogene. This CDR3 is 17 amino acids long. The CDR3 region is CTSSQRKRGGHQETQYF. The DNA of the CDR3 is TGCACCAGCAGCCAAAGAAAGCGCGGGGGTCACCAAGAGACCCAGTACTTC.

V gene TRBV6-6 combines with J gene TRBJ2-5; D gene unclear. This CDR3 has 12 amino acids. In germline, CDR1 is MNHNY, CDR2 SVGAGI (reference sequence). Trimming removed 6 bases at V and 5 bases at J, with 10 bases between. The CDR3 DNA reads TGTGCCAGCAGAAATCCCGAGGAGACCCAGTACTTC. Translation: CASRNPEETQYF.

This chain uses TRBV11-2 with TRBJ2-2, with TRBD1 matching over 7 bases. The CDR3 is made up of 17 amino acids. V lost 5 bases and J lost 6; bases outside the gene matches: 15. Germline V CDR1 and CDR2: SGHAT, FQNNGV. As DNA, the CDR3 is TGTGCCAGCAGCCCTCAAACAGGGGCGCCTGGGGCCGGGGAGCTGTTTTTT. Translated: CASSPQTGAPGAGELFF.

V is TRBV4-3 and J is TRBJ2-1; 9 bases map to TRBD2. Germline V gene sequence: CDR1 LGHNA, CDR2 YSLEER. The junction had 10 bases not matched to a gene; V was cut back by 7 bases and J by 6 bases. There are 15 residues in the CDR3. CDR3 in amino acids: CASTFGTSSRNEQFF. In DNA, the CDR3 is TGCGCCAGCACATTCGGGACTAGCAGTCGCAATGAGCAGTTCTTC.

The count of this clone is one. This chain links TRBV7-8 with TRBJ2-1; 7 bases match TRBD1. CDR1 and CDR2 from the germline V gene are SGHVS and FQNEAQ. The CDR3 extends over 14 amino acids. Trimming took 5 bases from V and 4 from J; bases not matched to a gene: 5. The CDR3 DNA sequence: TGTGCCAGCAGCACGGACAGGTTGTACAATGAGCAGTTCTTC. Translation gives CASSTDRLYNEQFF.

The chain is built from TRBV4-3 and TRBJ2-5; the match to TRBD2 covers 7 bases. The CDR3 sequence is 16 residues long. In germline, CDR1 is LGHNA, CDR2 YSLEER. V shed 0 bases and J 5 bases; nucleotides not matched to a gene: 9. The CDR3, as DNA: TGCGCCAGCAGCCAAGAGGGAGGGGAGGCCTGGGAGACCCAGTACTTC. It encodes CASSQEGGEAWETQYF.

V is TRBV18 and J is TRBJ1-5; 7 nucleotides line up with TRBD1. CDR3 length equals 15 residues. J was trimmed by 2 bases and V by 1 base; bases with no gene match: 2. Germline-derived CDR1 and CDR2 are KGHSH and LQKENI. CDR3 loop: CASSPLGGGNQPQHF. The CDR3 DNA is TGTGCCAGCTCACCACTAGGGGGCGGCAATCAGCCCCAGCATTTT.

Comment on this clone: The junction departs from the called germline gene at one end, perhaps through a read error. This chain connects TRBV3-1 (or the pseudogene TRBV3-2) to TRBJ1-2, with D possibly being TRBD1 (5 bases). CDR3 length equals 14 residues. From germline, CDR1 is LGHDT and CDR2 YNNKEL (reference sequence). Written as DNA, the CDR3 is TGTGCCAGCAGCCAAGCCGACAGCAATTATGGCTACACCTTT. Protein sequence: CASSQADSNYGYTF.

V gene TRBV7-6 combines with J gene TRBJ2-3, with TRBD2 as a possible D gene (7 bases). V shed 8 bases and J shed 2 bases, with 14 bases lying between them. The CDR3 is made up of 14 amino acids. CDR1 SGHVS and CDR2 FNYEAQ come from the germline V gene. The chain's CDR3 is CASAGAGATDTQYF. CDR3 DNA sequence: TGTGCCAGCGCGGGGGCGGGGGCCACAGATACGCAGTATTTT.

This clone was counted once. V and J are TRBV6-4 and TRBJ1-6, with TRBD1 identical over 9 bases. The V gene's germline CDR1 is MRHNA and CDR2 SNTAGT. V was clipped by 6 bases and J by 6 bases; unmatched bases: 3. The CDR3 runs 14 residues. The CDR3 DNA sequence: TGTGCCAGCAGCCCGGACAGGGGTAATTCACCCCTCCACTTT. Translation: CASSPDRGNSPLHF.

V is TRBV6-2 or TRBV6-3 and J is TRBJ1-1, with D possibly being TRBD1 (5 bases). The CDR3 sequence is 13 residues long. Germline-derived CDR1 and CDR2 are MNHEY and SVGEGT. Trimming stripped 5 bases from V and 4 bases from J, with 11 bases between. In DNA, the CDR3 is TGTGCCAGCAGTGGGGCTTTAAGCACTGAAGCTTTCTTT. It translates to CASSGALSTEAFF.

A few counts support this clone. The rearrangement uses TRBV28 and TRBJ1-2; TRBD1 is a possible D gene (5 bases). The CDR3 has 15 amino acids. V gave up 7 bases and J gave up 3 bases, with 18 bases separating them. Germline V gene lookup returns CDR1 MDHEN and CDR2 SYDVKM. The CDR3 loop is CASTTRRGGDYGYTF. The CDR3 DNA follows: TGTGCCAGCACCACGAGGCGGGGAGGGGACTATGGCTACACCTTC.

The V and J genes are TRBV6-6 and TRBJ1-5, with D hard to call. This CDR3 has 12 residues. Germline assignment: CDR1 MNHNY and CDR2 SVGAGI (reference sequence). The V end lost 6 bases, the J end lost 9 bases, and 12 bases lay between the germline ends. CDR3 sequence: CASSQPGGPQHF. The CDR3 region has the DNA TGTGCCAGCAGCCAGCCCGGAGGGCCCCAGCATTTT.

The V and J genes are TRBV5-1 and TRBJ2-7, with 10 nucleotides matching TRBD1. Germline V gene sequence: CDR1 SGHRS, CDR2 YFSETQ. Germline trimming cut 2 bases from V and 3 bases from J; bases unmatched to any gene: 5. The CDR3 is made up of 15 amino acids. In DNA, the CDR3 is TGCGCCAGCAGCTTTACGACAGGGGGCAGCTACGAGCAGTACTTC. Translation gives CASSFTTGGSYEQYF.

The rearrangement joins TRBV6-5 to TRBJ1-6; the D gene is possibly TRBD1 (5 bases). The germline gives CDR1 MNHEY, CDR2 SVGAGI. The ends were cut back, 7 bases at V and 0 bases at J, with 7 bases in the middle. CDR3 length equals 14 residues. CDR3 DNA sequence: TGTGCCAGCAAAGACAGCTCCTATAATTCACCCCTCCACTTT. Translated, it gives CASKDSSYNSPLHF.

In nucleotides, the CDR3 is TGTGCCAGCACCTTGACGGGCTATGGCTACACCTTC. The encoded protein is CASTLTGYGYTF. The chain links TRBV12-3 or TRBV12-4 to TRBJ1-2; D call uncertain. The CDR3 covers 12 residues. The V end was cut by 7 bases, the J end by 4 bases, with 10 bases between.

The chain couples TRBV7-6 to TRBJ1-1, with D unclear. The CDR3 consists of 17 residues. V lost 1 base and J 0 bases, leaving 15 bases between the germline ends. The germline CDR1 and CDR2 sequences are SGHVS and FNYEAQ. CDR3 coding DNA: TGTGCCAGCAGCTTAGGTTCGGGAGGACGGATGAACACTGAAGCTTTCTTT. It translates to CASSLGSGGRMNTEAFF.

This chain links TRBV19 with TRBJ2-2; possible D gene TRBD2, 7 bases. V lost 5 bases, J lost 5 bases, and 18 bases lay in between. This CDR3 is built from 16 residues. CDR1 and CDR2 from the germline V gene are LNHDA and SQIVND (reference sequence). For the CDR3, the DNA is TGTGCCAGTAGTCTCAGGGGAGGGGTTGGAACCGGGGAGCTGTTTTTT. As protein: CASSLRGGVGTGELFF.

The genes are TRBV7-8 and TRBJ2-3; tentative D call: TRBD2 (6 bases). In germline, CDR1 is SGHVS, CDR2 FQNEAQ. Trimming left V 3 bases short and J 1 base short, with 8 bases between. This CDR3 is 14 amino acids long. The CDR3 spells CASSFGGGTDTQYF. CDR3 DNA: TGTGCCAGCAGCTTCGGCGGGGGCACAGATACGCAGTATTTT.

This clone was seen a few times. In nucleotides, the CDR3 is TGTGCCAGCAGCTGGAGCGGGGGTGACTATGGCTACACCTTC. It specifies CASSWSGGDYGYTF. The rearrangement uses TRBV7-3 and TRBJ1-2, with D maybe TRBD1 (5 bases). The CDR3 runs 14 residues. Deletions cut 4 bases from V and 3 bases from J, with 12 bases between. Germline lookup yields CDR1 SGHTA and CDR2 FQGTGA.

The rearrangement joins TRBV5-6 to TRBJ1-1; D is possibly TRBD1 (6 bases). CDR1 and CDR2 (germline): SGHDT, YYEEEE. This CDR3 spans 13 amino acids. Trimming took 5 bases from V and 4 from J, leaving 12 bases between them. The CDR3: CASRIQGSTEAFF. The DNA of the CDR3 is TGTGCCAGCAGAATTCAGGGGAGCACTGAAGCTTTCTTT.

This clone was counted only a few times. The V and J genes are TRBV5-1 and TRBJ2-2; D might be TRBD1 (5 bases). The CDR3 contains 13 residues. Trimming stripped 7 bases from V and 3 bases from J, with 10 bases between. Germline CDR1 and CDR2: SGHRS and YFSETQ. The DNA of the CDR3 is TGCGCCAGCGCAGGGTCTGACACCGGGGAGCTGTTTTTT. This encodes CASAGSDTGELFF.

The chain links TRBV4-2 to TRBJ1-4; the match to TRBD1 covers 7 bases. This CDR3 is built from 15 residues. Germline-derived CDR1 and CDR2 are LGHNA and YNFKEQ. V shed 3 bases, J shed 6 bases, and the junction held 7 bases outside the gene matches. The CDR3 is CASSHRVGGDEKLFF. CDR3 DNA: TGTGCCAGCAGCCATCGGGTAGGGGGCGATGAAAAACTGTTTTTT.

The CDR3 region is CASSQFTAAGELFF. The CDR3 region has the DNA TGCGCCAGCAGCCAATTTACTGCCGCCGGGGAGCTGTTTTTT. The chain has TRBV4-3 and TRBJ2-2; no firm D call. CDR3 length equals 14 residues. Germline CDR1 LGHNA, CDR2 YSLEER. V dropped 2 bases and J dropped 6 bases, with 10 bases sitting between them.

This clone was seen a few times. The J gene is TRBJ1-1, the V gene TRBV7-2; D uncertain. The germline V gene has CDR1 SGHTA and CDR2 FQGNSA. The germline V and J ends were trimmed by 5 bases and 1 base, with 11 bases remaining between them. The CDR3 runs to 14 residues. The DNA of the CDR3 is TGTGCCAGCAGCGCCCCCCGGGAGAACACTGAAGCTTTCTTT. Encoded protein: CASSAPRENTEAFF.